Sequencing of this T cell receptor beta chain was carried out in a study of regulatory T cells in long-lasting Graves disease. Background on the study: Less than 3 months of antithyroid drugs had been taken by newly diagnosed Graves' patients.

This clonotype was counted between two and nine times. Germline is not matched at one junction end, which may reflect a read error. With iRepertoire HTBI primers and Arm-PCR of CDR3 regions, TCR beta libraries were built. TCRdb itself ran the multiplex PCR reads through MiXCR, one entry per CDR3 protein. The sample lists 450,000 to 500,000 distinct CDR3 sequences, about a sixth seen once, with 12% in the top ten. The time point here: newly diagnosed GD, antithyroid drugs for less than 3 months. Following extraction of RNA from PBMCs, that RNA was used to make the TCR library. EDTA tubes received roughly 10 milliliters of drawn peripheral blood. Another study also made use of these data, one on T cells in Graves' hyperthyroidism and ophthalmopathy. This second study notes: Most expanded thyroid clonotypes above 0.001 also appeared in blood. Separation of ophthalmopathy from stable hyperthyroidism was achieved by a 13 V-J model.

Sequenced material: peripheral blood mononuclear cells (PBMCs), taken at new diagnosis, from a patient treated with antithyroid drugs. This sequence was found in a man in his forties with Graves disease.

As DNA, the CDR3 is TGTGCCCGCAGCGCAGGGACTAGCGGTTCCTACAATGAGCAGTTCTTC. Its translation: CARSAGTSGSYNEQFF. The gene calls are TRBV11-2 and TRBJ2-1; 11 bases align to TRBD2. Germline V gene sequence: CDR1 SGHAT, CDR2 FQNNGV. This CDR3 comprises 16 residues.